This record looks at one T cell receptor beta chain sequence and its context. Its antigen is not identified. These data originate in a study of cytomegalovirus exposure and HLA in healthy donors. Findings and limits, study-wide: A later analysis showed TCR association rates differing by HLA locus, peaking at DRB1 and lowest at HLA-C.

Germline CDR1 and CDR2: LGHNA and YSLEER. Trimming removed 0 bases from V and 9 bases from J; junction bases left unmatched: 6. CDR3 length equals 16 residues. Amplification used 60 Vbeta primers and 13 Jbeta primers. The data were produced by immunoSEQ multiplex PCR, yet TCRdb's version contains in-frame clones alone and is incomplete. The profile shows more than 150,000 clones, approximately 80% of them singletons. The genes are TRBV4-3 and TRBJ2-1; TRBD2 matches 12 bases. The specimen was PBMCs. The source is a woman aged 45 to 65 in good health and CMV-seropositive. The CDR3, as DNA: TGCGCCAGCAGCCAAGATCCTAGCGGGGGGGCCAGTGAGCAGTTCTTC. Protein sequence: CASSQDPSGGASEQFF.